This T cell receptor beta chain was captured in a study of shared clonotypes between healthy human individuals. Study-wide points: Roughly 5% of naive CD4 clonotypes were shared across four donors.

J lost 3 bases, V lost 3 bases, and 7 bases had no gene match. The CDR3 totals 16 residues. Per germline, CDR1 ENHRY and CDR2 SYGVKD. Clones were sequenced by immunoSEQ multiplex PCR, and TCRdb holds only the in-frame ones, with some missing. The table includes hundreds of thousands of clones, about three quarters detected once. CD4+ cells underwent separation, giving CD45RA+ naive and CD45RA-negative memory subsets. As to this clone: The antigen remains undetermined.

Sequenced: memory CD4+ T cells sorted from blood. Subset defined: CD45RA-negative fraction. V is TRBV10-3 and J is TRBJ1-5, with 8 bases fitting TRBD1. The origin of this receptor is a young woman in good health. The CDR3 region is CAISEGTGALNQPQHF. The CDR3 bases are TGTGCCATCAGTGAAGGGACAGGAGCTCTCAATCAGCCCCAGCATTTT.